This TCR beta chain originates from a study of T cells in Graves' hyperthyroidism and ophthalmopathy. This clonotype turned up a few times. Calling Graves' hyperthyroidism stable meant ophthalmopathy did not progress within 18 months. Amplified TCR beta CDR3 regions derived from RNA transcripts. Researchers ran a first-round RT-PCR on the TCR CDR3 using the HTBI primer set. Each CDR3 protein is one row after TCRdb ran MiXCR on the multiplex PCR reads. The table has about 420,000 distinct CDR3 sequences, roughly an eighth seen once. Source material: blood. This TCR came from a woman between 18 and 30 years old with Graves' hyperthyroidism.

In DNA form, the CDR3 reads TGTGCCAGCAGCTTGATAGGGAATGAGCAGTTCTTC. Amino acid sequence: CASSLIGNEQFF. The chain carries TRBV11-2 and TRBJ2-1; D gene uncertain. This CDR3 is built from 12 residues. Germline V lookup: CDR1 SGHAT, CDR2 FQNNGV. V shed 3 bases and J shed 7 bases, with 7 bases lying between them.